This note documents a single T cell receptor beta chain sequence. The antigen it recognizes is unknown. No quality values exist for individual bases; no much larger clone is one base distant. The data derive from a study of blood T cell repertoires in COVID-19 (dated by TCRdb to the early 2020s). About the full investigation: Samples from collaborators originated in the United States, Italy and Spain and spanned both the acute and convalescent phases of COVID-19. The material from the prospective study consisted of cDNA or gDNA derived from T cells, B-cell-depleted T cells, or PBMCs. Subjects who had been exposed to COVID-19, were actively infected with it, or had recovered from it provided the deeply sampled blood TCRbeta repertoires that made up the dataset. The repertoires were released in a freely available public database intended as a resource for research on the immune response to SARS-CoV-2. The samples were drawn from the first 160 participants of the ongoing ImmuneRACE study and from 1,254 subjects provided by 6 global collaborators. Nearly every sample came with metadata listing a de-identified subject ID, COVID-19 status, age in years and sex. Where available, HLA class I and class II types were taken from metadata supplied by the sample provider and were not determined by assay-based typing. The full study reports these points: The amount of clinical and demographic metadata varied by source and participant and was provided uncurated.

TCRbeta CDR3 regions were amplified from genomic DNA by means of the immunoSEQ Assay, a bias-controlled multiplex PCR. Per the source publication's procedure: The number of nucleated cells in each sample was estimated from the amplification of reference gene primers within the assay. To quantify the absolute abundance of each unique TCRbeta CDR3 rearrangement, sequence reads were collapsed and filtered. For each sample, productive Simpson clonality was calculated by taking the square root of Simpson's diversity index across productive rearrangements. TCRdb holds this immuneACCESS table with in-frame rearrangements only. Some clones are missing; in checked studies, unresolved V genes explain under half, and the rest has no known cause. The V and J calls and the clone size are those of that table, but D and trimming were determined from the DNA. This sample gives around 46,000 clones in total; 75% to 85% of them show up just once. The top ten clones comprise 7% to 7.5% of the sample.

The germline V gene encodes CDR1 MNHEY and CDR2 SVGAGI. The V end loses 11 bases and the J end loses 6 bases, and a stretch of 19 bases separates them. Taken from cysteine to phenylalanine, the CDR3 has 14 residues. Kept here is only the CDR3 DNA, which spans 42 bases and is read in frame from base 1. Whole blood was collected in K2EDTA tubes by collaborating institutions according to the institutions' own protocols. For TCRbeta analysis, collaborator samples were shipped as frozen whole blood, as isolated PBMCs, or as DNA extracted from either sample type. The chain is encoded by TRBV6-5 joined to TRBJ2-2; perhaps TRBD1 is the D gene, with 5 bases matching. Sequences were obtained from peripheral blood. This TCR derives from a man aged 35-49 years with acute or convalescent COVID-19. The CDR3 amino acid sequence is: CAVWQGGRSGELFF. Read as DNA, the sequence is TGTGCCGTCTGGCAGGGTGGCCGGTCCGGGGAGCTGTTTTTT.